The clone carrying this T cell receptor (beta chain) was seen only a few times. Its antigen is not known. The entry originates in a study of blood T cells in healthy people across ages. General observations from the study: Observed TCR beta diversity showed a strong correlation with the percentage of naive T cells as measured by flow cytometry.

The junction had 4 bases not matched to a gene; V was cut back by 6 bases and J by 5 bases. Germline V gene sequence: CDR1 SQVTM, CDR2 ANQGSEA. The CDR3 covers 12 residues. A sample-barcoded 5' primer and a J-beta primer mix were used in a second PCR of roughly 7 to 12 cycles. The yield of each sample was at least 2.5 million CDR3-containing paired-end reads. TCRdb independently ran MiXCR on the 5' RACE reads; one entry per CDR3 protein. The repertoire holds roughly 1.9 million distinct CDR3 sequences, with approximately 39% as singletons. Each sample had at least 6.5 million PBMCs isolated. The extraction recovered at least 5.5 micrograms of total RNA per sample.

What was sequenced was blood. This receptor was obtained from a human donor in good health. The rearrangement uses TRBV29-1 and TRBJ2-1; 7 bases are shared with TRBD1. CDR3 DNA: TGCAGCGTACGGGACAGTAACAATGAGCAGTTCTTC. This codes for CSVRDSNNEQFF.